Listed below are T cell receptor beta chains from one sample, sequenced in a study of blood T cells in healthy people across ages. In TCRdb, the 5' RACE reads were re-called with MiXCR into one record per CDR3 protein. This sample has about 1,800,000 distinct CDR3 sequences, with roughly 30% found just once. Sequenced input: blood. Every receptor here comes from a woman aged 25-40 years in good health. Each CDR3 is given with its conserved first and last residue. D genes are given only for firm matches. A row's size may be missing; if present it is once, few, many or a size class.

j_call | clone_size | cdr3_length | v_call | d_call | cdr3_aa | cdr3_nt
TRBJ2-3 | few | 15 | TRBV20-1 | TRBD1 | CSAGGDRGFGDTQYF | TGCAGTGCGGGGGGGGACAGGGGATTTGGAGATACGCAGTATTTT
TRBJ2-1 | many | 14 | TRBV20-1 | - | CSARNPLGYNEQFF | TGCAGTGCTCGTAACCCTCTAGGGTACAATGAGCAGTTCTTC
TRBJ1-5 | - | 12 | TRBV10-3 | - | CAIRSSNQPQHF | TGTGCCATCAGAAGTAGCAATCAGCCCCAGCATTTT
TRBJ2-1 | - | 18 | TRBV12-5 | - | CASGLVRLSFSSYNEQFF | TGTGCTAGTGGTTTGGTACGGTTAAGCTTCTCCTCCTACAATGAGCAGTTCTTC
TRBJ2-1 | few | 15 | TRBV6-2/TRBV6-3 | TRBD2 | CASSYSGGGYNEQFF | TGTGCCAGCAGTTACTCTGGCGGGGGTTACAATGAGCAGTTCTTC
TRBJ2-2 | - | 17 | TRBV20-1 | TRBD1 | CSARDMRTGGNTGELFF | TGCAGTGCTAGAGATATGAGGACAGGCGGTAACACCGGGGAGCTGTTTTTT
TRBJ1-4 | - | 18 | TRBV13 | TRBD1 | CASSLGSGTGADEEKLFF | TGTGCCAGCAGCTTAGGTTCCGGGACAGGGGCGGATGAGGAAAAACTGTTTTTT
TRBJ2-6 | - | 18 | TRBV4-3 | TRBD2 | CASTSGVAGDFGANVLTF | TGCGCCAGCACCTCCGGAGTAGCGGGAGACTTTGGGGCCAACGTCCTGACTTTC
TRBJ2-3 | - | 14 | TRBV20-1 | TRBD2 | CSARAGGPTDTQYF | TGCAGTGCTAGAGCGGGAGGACCCACAGATACGCAGTATTTT
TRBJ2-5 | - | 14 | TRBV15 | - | CATSREGREETQYF | TGTGCCACCAGCAGAGAGGGTCGCGAAGAGACCCAGTACTTC
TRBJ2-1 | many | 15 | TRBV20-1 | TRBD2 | CSARASGGDYNEQFF | TGCAGTGCTAGAGCTAGCGGGGGGGATTACAATGAGCAGTTCTTC
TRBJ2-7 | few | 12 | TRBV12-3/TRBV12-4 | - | CASSYVTGEQYF | TGTGCCAGCAGTTACGTAACGGGAGAGCAGTACTTC
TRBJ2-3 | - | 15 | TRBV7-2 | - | CASRGGTTKGDTQYF | TGTGCCAGCAGAGGTGGGACGACGAAGGGAGATACGCAGTATTTT
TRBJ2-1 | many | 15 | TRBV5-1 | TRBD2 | CASSPTSGGNNEQFF | TGTGCCAGCAGCCCGACTAGCGGGGGGAACAATGAGCAGTTCTTC
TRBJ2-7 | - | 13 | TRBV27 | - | CASGPRGSYEQYF | TGTGCCAGCGGACCCAGGGGTTCCTACGAGCAGTACTTC
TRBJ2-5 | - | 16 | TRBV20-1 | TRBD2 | CSARDLAGAYQEAQYF | TGCAGTGCTAGAGATCTAGCGGGGGCGTACCAAGAGGCCCAGTACTTC
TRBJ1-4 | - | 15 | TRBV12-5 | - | CASGKQGGIGEKLFF | TGTGCTAGTGGTAAACAGGGTGGTATCGGTGAAAAACTGTTTTTT
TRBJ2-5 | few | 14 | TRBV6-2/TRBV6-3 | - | CASSPGLFQETQYF | TGTGCCAGCAGTCCAGGACTGTTCCAAGAGACCCAGTACTTC
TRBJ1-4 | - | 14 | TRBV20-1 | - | CSARALATNEKLFF | TGCAGTGCTAGAGCCCTTGCAACTAATGAAAAACTGTTTTTT
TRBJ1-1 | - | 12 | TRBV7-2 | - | CASSLDLSEAFF | TGTGCCAGCAGCTTAGACTTATCTGAAGCTTTCTTT
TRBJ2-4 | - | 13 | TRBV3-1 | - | CASSQRTDGLQYF | TGTGCCAGCAGCCAACGAACAGACGGTCTACAGTACTTC
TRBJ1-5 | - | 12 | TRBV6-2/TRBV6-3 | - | CASSSTHQPQHF | TGTGCCAGCAGTTCCACTCATCAGCCCCAGCATTTT
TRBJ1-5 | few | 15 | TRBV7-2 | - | CASSSSRGRNQPQHF | TGTGCCAGCAGCTCGTCGCGGGGGCGGAATCAGCCCCAGCATTTT
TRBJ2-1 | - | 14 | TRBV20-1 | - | CSGRKAETYNEQFF | TGCAGTGGCCGCAAGGCGGAGACCTACAATGAGCAGTTCTTC
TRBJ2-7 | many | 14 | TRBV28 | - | CASSPWDGEYEQYF | TGTGCCAGCAGCCCCTGGGACGGGGAATACGAGCAGTACTTC
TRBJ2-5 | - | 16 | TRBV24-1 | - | CATSDQGGPGKETQYF | TGTGCCACCAGTGATCAGGGAGGACCGGGGAAAGAGACCCAGTACTTC
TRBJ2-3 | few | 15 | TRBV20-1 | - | CSADRSHTDRSTQYF | TGCAGTGCTGACAGGTCACATACAGATAGGTCGACGCAGTATTTT
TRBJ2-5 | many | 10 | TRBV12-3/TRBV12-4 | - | CASSRGTQYF | TGTGCCAGCAGCAGAGGGACCCAGTACTTC
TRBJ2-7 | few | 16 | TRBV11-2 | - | CASSLVLGRYSYEQYF | TGTGCCAGCAGCTTAGTCCTGGGACGGTACTCCTACGAGCAGTACTTC
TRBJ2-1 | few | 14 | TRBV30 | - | CAWGVGGGLDEQFF | TGTGCCTGGGGTGTAGGTGGGGGCCTCGATGAGCAGTTCTTC
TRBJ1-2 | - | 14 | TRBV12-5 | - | CASGPSVGTEGYTF | TGTGCTAGTGGACCCTCTGTCGGAACGGAAGGCTACACCTTC
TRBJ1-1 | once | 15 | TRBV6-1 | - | CASSDFAQGNTEAFF | TGTGCCAGCAGTGATTTTGCGCAGGGGAACACTGAAGCTTTCTTT
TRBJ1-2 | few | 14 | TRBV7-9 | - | CASIAIGGGYGYTF | TGTGCCAGCATTGCTATAGGGGGGGGCTATGGCTACACCTTC